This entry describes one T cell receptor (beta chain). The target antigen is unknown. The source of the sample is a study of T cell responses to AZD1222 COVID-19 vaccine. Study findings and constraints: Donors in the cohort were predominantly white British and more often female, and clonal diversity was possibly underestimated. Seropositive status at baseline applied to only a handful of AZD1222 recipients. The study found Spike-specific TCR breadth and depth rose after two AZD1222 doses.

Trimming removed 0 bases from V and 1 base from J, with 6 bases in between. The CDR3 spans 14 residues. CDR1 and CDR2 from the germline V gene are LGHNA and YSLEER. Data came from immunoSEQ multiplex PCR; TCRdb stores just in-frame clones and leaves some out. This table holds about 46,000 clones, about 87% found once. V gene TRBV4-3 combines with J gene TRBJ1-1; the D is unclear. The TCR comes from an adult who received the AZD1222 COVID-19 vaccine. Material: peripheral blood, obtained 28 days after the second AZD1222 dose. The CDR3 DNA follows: TGCGCCAGCAGCCAAGACCCGACGAACACTGAAGCTTTCTTT. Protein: CASSQDPTNTEAFF.